This T cell receptor beta chain was found in a study of T cells expressing NK-cell markers. The overall study: According to the study, TCR beta repertoires originated from sorted CD3+CD56+NKG2C+, CD3+CD56+NKG2C- and CD3+CD56-NKG2C+ T cells. Findings and caveats of the study: NKG2C+ dominant clonotype frequencies in six donors were roughly 1.0-7.5% of CD8+ T cells. In four donors, dominant clonotypes made up about 25-60.1% of CD3+CD56-NKG2C+ cells.

Concerning this clonotype itself: Its antigen is still unknown.

Germline values: CDR1 SNHLY, CDR2 FYNNEI. The CDR3 runs to 15 residues. Production of TCR beta cDNA relied on 5'RACE template switching with UMIs. TCRdb re-called the 5' RACE reads, yielding one record per CDR3 amino acid sequence without DNA. Across 150,000 to 200,000 distinct CDR3 sequences, the top ten clones capture about 18% of the sample. The specimen sequenced was blood T cells: a sorted CD56 or NKG2C T cell subset, CD4+ or CD8+ T cells, or bulk PBMC T cells (not recorded which). The V and J genes are TRBV2 and TRBJ2-7; TCRdb outputs TRBD2, but without DNA this stays unchecked. The receptor's source is a woman aged 18 to 75 in good health. This chain's CDR3 is CASTIETSGNYEQYF.